The 20 T cell receptor beta chains presented below share a single source sample, sequenced in a study of T cells after yellow fever vaccination. Each CDR3 protein gets one entry after TCRdb re-called the 5' RACE reads with MiXCR. The sample yields 510,000 or so distinct CDR3 sequences, around 21% seen once. The source was PBMCs, collected 15 days after the yellow fever booster vaccination. The receptor set was obtained from a man aged 25-45 years who received the YFV17D yellow fever vaccine.

The chain combines TRBV20-1 with TRBJ2-2, with a tentative D call TRBD2 (5 bases). With 3 bases removed from V and 1 base from J, the gap between germline ends came to 12 bases. Germline values: CDR1 DFQATT, CDR2 SNEGSKA (reference sequence). This CDR3 comprises 15 residues. In DNA form, the CDR3 reads TGCAGTGCTAGTTTCTTCGGGAAGAACACCGGGGAGCTGTTTTTT. The encoded protein is CSASFFGKNTGELFF.

This clonotype was observed a few times. This chain uses TRBV5-5 with TRBJ2-7; D not resolved. V gave up 5 bases and J gave up 3 bases, with 18 bases separating them. The CDR3 totals 15 residues. Germline lookup yields CDR1 SGHKS and CDR2 YYEKEE (reference sequence). CDR3 amino acids: CASSFGSNFGYEQYF. The CDR3 DNA follows: TGTGCCAGCAGTTTCGGATCCAACTTCGGCTACGAGCAGTACTTC.

This clonotype was seen only a few times. The V call is TRBV12-3 or TRBV12-4, the J call TRBJ2-7; D is ambiguous. This CDR3 has 14 amino acids. Trimming stripped 6 bases from V and 5 bases from J, with 17 bases between. The CDR3 DNA sequence: TGTGCCAGCAGCCACGGGTTTGCTGGGGACGAGCAGTACTTC. It translates to CASSHGFAGDEQYF.

This chain uses TRBV5-1 with TRBJ2-3, with a possible D match to TRBD2 (6 bases). The CDR3 is 16 residues long. The V end was cut by 0 bases, the J end by 1 base, with 12 bases between. Germline CDR1 is SGHRS and CDR2 is YFSETQ. The DNA of the CDR3 is TGCGCCAGCAGCTTGGAGGGCGGGACCCGCACAGATACGCAGTATTTT. This sequence encodes CASSLEGGTRTDTQYF.

This clonotype was seen many times. The V gene is TRBV5-6, the J gene TRBJ1-1; D gene ambiguous. The V gene's germline CDR1 is SGHDT and CDR2 YYEEEE. V lost 5 bases, J lost 6 bases, and 20 bases lay in between. The CDR3 covers 15 residues. CDR3 DNA: TGTGCCAGCAGTTTGATGACCCACGGCGGGCCTGAAGCTTTCTTT. It encodes CASSLMTHGGPEAFF.

This sequence joins TRBV20-1 and TRBJ2-2; a possible D gene is TRBD1 (6 bases). Germline loops: CDR1 DFQATT, CDR2 SNEGSKA (reference sequence). Between the trimmed V and J ends, which lost 3 bases and 4 bases, there was a span of 9 bases. The CDR3 has 13 amino acids. The DNA for the CDR3 is TGCAGTGCTAGGGGGGCCACCACCGGGGAGCTGTTTTTT. Translating gives CSARGATTGELFF.

There are a few counts of this clonotype. This chain links TRBV5-1 with TRBJ2-7; 7 positions match TRBD2. The CDR3 extends over 15 amino acids. The ends lost 0 bases at V and 6 bases at J; junction bases unmatched: 9. Germline loops: CDR1 SGHRS, CDR2 YFSETQ. The CDR3 reads CASSLGGTTTIEQYF. The DNA for the CDR3 is TGCGCCAGCAGCTTGGGAGGGACTACTACGATCGAGCAGTACTTC.

This clonotype turned up a few times. The gene calls are TRBV20-1 and TRBJ2-3; D uncertain. Germline assignment: CDR1 DFQATT and CDR2 SNEGSKA (reference sequence). There are 14 residues in the CDR3. Trimming cost V 0 bases and J 6 bases, with 13 bases left between them. CDR3 sequence reads: CSARDRPPLDTQYF. The CDR3 DNA is TGCAGTGCTAGAGATCGCCCCCCCTTGGATACGCAGTATTTT.

As for this clonotype: A much larger clone lies a single base off, so this may be a read error. The chain carries TRBV11-3 and TRBJ2-1; D is unclear. The CDR3 consists of 11 residues. The ends were cut back, 5 bases at V and 6 bases at J, with 5 bases in the middle. Germline V lookup: CDR1 SGHNT, CDR2 YENEEA. This CDR3 is CASSVTNEQFF. In DNA form, the CDR3 reads TGTGCCAGCAGCGTAACCAATGAGCAGTTCTTC.

The chain employs TRBV27 and TRBJ2-7, with 13 bases lining up with TRBD2. The germline V gene has CDR1 MNHEY and CDR2 SMNVEV (reference sequence). Trimming took 7 bases from V and 1 from J; bases not matched to a gene: 4. This CDR3 is built from 15 residues. The CDR3 region is CASKPGLAGSYEQYF. CDR3 sequence (DNA): TGTGCCAGCAAACCGGGACTAGCGGGATCCTACGAGCAGTACTTC.

The chain carries TRBV29-1 and TRBJ2-7; 7 nucleotides line up with TRBD1. Losses at the gene ends were 4 bases for V and 3 bases for J; bases not matched to a gene: 3. The CDR3 runs to 12 residues. CDR1 SQVTM and CDR2 ANQGSEA come from the germline V gene. The CDR3 DNA reads as TGCAGCGTTGGAGGGGGCAACTACGAGCAGTACTTC. Translated: CSVGGGNYEQYF.

This clonotype occurred many times. The chain couples TRBV10-3 to TRBJ2-7, with 7 bases identical to TRBD1. After removal of 8 bases from V and 2 bases from J, the junction contained 6 bases not matched to a gene. The germline V gene has CDR1 ENHRY and CDR2 SYGVKD. This CDR3 has 13 residues. CDR3 sequence reads: CAICTGTAYEQYF. In DNA, the CDR3 is TGTGCCATCTGCACCGGGACAGCCTACGAGCAGTACTTC.

Only a few counts were recorded for this clonotype. The chain uses TRBV29-1 and TRBJ2-1, with TRBD1 matching 8 bases. The CDR3 has 17 amino acids. Germline V gene data show CDR1 as SQVTM and CDR2 as ANQGSEA. J lost 4 bases, V lost 2 bases, and 13 bases had no gene match. CDR3: CSVESGAGGAGYNEQFF. The CDR3 DNA is TGCAGCGTTGAATCCGGGGCAGGGGGCGCCGGGTACAATGAGCAGTTCTTC.

This clonotype has just a few counts. V gene TRBV20-1 combines with J gene TRBJ2-1; D unclear. V was trimmed by 5 bases and J by 8 bases, leaving 19 bases between them. From germline, CDR1 is DFQATT and CDR2 SNEGSKA (reference sequence). The CDR3 sequence is 14 residues long. CDR3 sequence reads: CSAAKPSLTDEQFF. The CDR3 nucleotides read TGCAGTGCTGCTAAGCCGTCCCTTACCGATGAGCAGTTCTTC.

V is TRBV4-3 and J is TRBJ2-2, with D possibly TRBD1 on 5 matching bases. The length of the CDR3 is 16 residues. Trimming took off 0 bases at V and 6 bases at J, with 14 bases between the two ends. CDR1 LGHNA and CDR2 YSLEER come from the germline V gene. The CDR3 is CASSQDLGARAGELFF. The CDR3 DNA is TGCGCCAGCAGCCAAGATTTAGGGGCAAGGGCCGGGGAGCTGTTTTTT.

The rearrangement joins TRBV4-3 to TRBJ2-2; 11 positions agree with TRBD1. This CDR3 is built from 17 residues. Looked up from germline, CDR1 is LGHNA and CDR2 is YSLEER. The V and J ends lost 7 bases and 5 bases, in that order; junction bases with no gene match: 12. In DNA, the CDR3 is TGCGCCAGCAAACCACACTCGGACAGGGGGCTGACCGGGGAGCTGTTTTTT. It codes for CASKPHSDRGLTGELFF.

This clonotype was seen more than once but under ten times. The chain combines TRBV20-1 with TRBJ2-1; D is possibly TRBD2 (5 bases). The germline gives CDR1 DFQATT, CDR2 SNEGSKA (reference sequence). With 0 bases removed from V and 3 bases from J, the gap between germline ends came to 18 bases. The CDR3 runs 17 residues. The CDR3 bases are TGCAGTGCTAGAGATCTGGGGAGCGGCCGGTACTACAATGAGCAGTTCTTC. Protein: CSARDLGSGRYYNEQFF.

The chain recombines TRBV29-1 with TRBJ2-7; D is perhaps TRBD2 (5 bases). The germline gives CDR1 SQVTM, CDR2 ANQGSEA. The CDR3 runs 13 residues. V shed 6 bases and J shed 3 bases, with 15 bases lying between them. CDR3 coding DNA: TGCAGCGTCCGACGAGGAGGAGACTACGAGCAGTACTTC. It specifies CSVRRGGDYEQYF.

The CDR3 here is CASSYIKGGRNTIYF. The DNA of the CDR3 is TGTGCCAGCAGTTACATTAAAGGGGGCCGAAACACCATATATTTT. J is TRBJ1-3 and V is TRBV6-5; 7 bases agree with TRBD1. The CDR3 is made up of 15 amino acids. The V gene's germline CDR1 is MNHEY and CDR2 SVGAGI. The V and J ends lost 2 bases and 5 bases, in that order; junction bases with no gene match: 6.

This clonotype was seen more than once but under ten times. The gene calls are TRBV5-1 and TRBJ2-7; tentatively, D is TRBD1 (5 bases). Germline loops: CDR1 SGHRS, CDR2 YFSETQ. The CDR3 is 15 amino acids. Between the trimmed V and J ends, which lost 0 bases and 2 bases, there was a span of 12 bases. The CDR3: CASSLDPDRPYEQYF. CDR3 coding DNA: TGCGCCAGCAGCTTGGACCCCGACAGACCCTACGAGCAGTACTTC.